Following are 32 T cell receptor beta chains from one sample sequenced in a study of tissue T cells after allogeneic stem cell transplantation. Profiling relied on immunoSEQ multiplex PCR, and the TCRdb table lists in-frame clones only, not all of them. The table lists roughly 20,000 clones, more than 65% of them singletons. Sequenced sample: blood. Receptor source: a female BALB/c mouse in good health. The mouse strain carries the MHC haplotype H2-d.

With regard to this clone: Germline and genes: mouse. The read is 1 residue too short to cover the CDR3 end, so that end is filled in from the germline J gene. The rearrangement uses TRBV19 and TRBJ2-1; 9 nucleotides match TRBD2. The CDR3 is made up of 16 amino acids. Germline values: CDR1 FNHDT, CDR2 SITEND (reference sequence). Trimming cost V 2 bases and J 6 bases; bases outside gene matches: 9. CDR3 region: CASSIFWGGLSAEQFF. The CDR3 bases that were read are TGTGCCAGCAGTATTTTTTGGGGGGGCTTGAGTGCTGAGCAGTTC.

Regarding this clone: All gene names here are mouse names. Coverage ceases 1 residue before the CDR3 finishes, and the germline J gene fills in the end. The genes are TRBV19 and TRBJ2-1; 9 nucleotides match TRBD2. J gave up 4 bases and V 2 bases, and 4 bases lay outside the gene matches. CDR1 and CDR2 (germline): FNHDT, SITEND (reference sequence). The CDR3 consists of 15 residues. CDR3 sequence reads: CASSIGGAHYAEQFF. CDR3 DNA, as far as it was read: TGTGCCAGCAGTATTGGGGGGGCGCATTATGCTGAGCAGTTC.

Points on this clone: Each gene name is a mouse one. The read stops 1 residue short of the end of the CDR3; the missing end is completed from the germline J gene. The V call is TRBV13-3, the J call TRBJ1-1; TRBD1 might be the D (5 bases). V was trimmed by 2 bases and J by 2 bases, leaving 7 bases between them. CDR3 length: 13 residues. CDR1 NNHDY and CDR2 SYVADS come from the germline V gene. The CDR3 loop reads CASSEGDNTEVFF. The sequenced part of the CDR3 DNA is TGTGCCAGCAGTGAAGGGGACAACACAGAAGTCTTC.

Notes on this clone: The genes and germline here are from mouse. With the read ending 1 residue before the CDR3 end, the germline J gene is used to fill in that end. The rearrangement uses TRBV5 and TRBJ1-2; D may be TRBD1 (6 bases). Per germline, CDR1 LGHNA and CDR2 YNLKQL (reference sequence). This CDR3 has 15 residues. V was trimmed by 0 bases and J by 3 bases, leaving 11 bases between them. Incomplete CDR3 DNA: TGTGCCAGCAGCCAAGATATTACAGGGCACTCCGACTACACC. Residues: CASSQDITGHSDYT. The entire CDR3 protein reads CASSQDITGHSDYTF.

This clone has only a few counts. The listed genes are named as in mouse. The read stops 1 residue short of the end of the CDR3; the missing end is completed from the germline J gene. The chain couples TRBV5 to TRBJ2-7, with a possible D match to TRBD1 (5 bases). The length of the CDR3 is 9 residues. Looked up from germline, CDR1 is LGHNA and CDR2 is YNLKQL (reference sequence). This CDR3 is CEGGDEQYF. The sequenced CDR3 bases are TGTGAGGGAGGGGATGAACAGTAC.

For this clone: Mouse names are used for the genes. Read sequence stops 1 residue before the CDR3 end, and the germline J gene provides the missing end. The rearrangement links TRBV2 to TRBJ1-1; D might be TRBD1 (5 bases). V was cut by 2 bases and J by 1 base, with 8 bases left in between. Looked up from germline, CDR1 is LGHNA and CDR2 is YSYQKL. The CDR3 runs 14 residues. CDR3: CASSQPQGNTEVFF. The sequenced CDR3 bases are TGTGCCAGCAGCCAACCTCAGGGGAACACAGAAGTCTTC.

About this clone itself: In this CDR3 the conserved last residue, phenylalanine or tryptophan, is missing, so a read error is likely. No DNA is shown, since the ends of the CDR3 on it are uncertain; the CDR3 is the one TCRdb lists. Mouse names are used for the genes. V gene TRBV19 combines with J gene TRBJ2-6. TRBJ2-6 is a pseudogene segment. CDR1 is FNHDT, CDR2 SITEND, per germline (reference sequence). The CDR3 is 13 residues long, ends included. The CDR3 protein is CASSIRGALALTD.

Of note for this clone: Germline and genes: mouse. Coverage ceases 1 residue before the CDR3 finishes, and the germline J gene fills in the end. V usage is TRBV13-2 and J usage is TRBJ2-3; tentatively, D is TRBD1 or TRBD2 (6 bases each). The ends were cut back, 1 base at V and 6 bases at J, with 12 bases in the middle. The CDR3 totals 14 residues. Germline lookup yields CDR1 NNHNN and CDR2 SYGAGS (reference sequence). The covered CDR3 bases are TGTGCCAGCGGTGATTGGACCGGGGGCGAAACGCTGTAT. It codes for CASGDWTGGETLY. The CDR3 in its entirety is CASGDWTGGETLYF.

Notes on this clone: Gene names follow the mouse nomenclature. The read ends 1 residue early relative to the CDR3; the germline J gene fills the gap. This chain connects TRBV19 to TRBJ2-5; 7 bases agree with TRBD1. The CDR3 runs to 13 residues. V dropped 5 bases and J dropped 3; count of bases not matched to a gene: 3. Germline CDR1 is FNHDT and CDR2 is SITEND (reference sequence). CDR3 loop: CASRTGRQDTQYF. The sequenced part of the CDR3 DNA is TGTGCCAGCAGGACAGGGCGGCAAGACACCCAGTAC.

This clone was counted a few times. The gene names here belong to mouse. The DNA ends 1 residue before the CDR3 does, and the rest of the CDR3 is filled in from the germline J gene. The V and J genes are TRBV19 and TRBJ2-4; D is undetermined. Deletions cut 7 bases from V and 0 bases from J, with 9 bases between. This CDR3 spans 13 amino acids. Germline V gene data show CDR1 as FNHDT and CDR2 as SITEND (reference sequence). The CDR3 loop is CASHDGSQNTLYF. The sequenced part of the CDR3 DNA is TGTGCCAGCCACGACGGTAGTCAAAACACCTTGTAC.

As concerns this clone: The gene names here belong to mouse. The read gets to within 1 residue of the CDR3 end, and the germline J gene fills in the rest. The rearrangement links TRBV15 to TRBJ2-1; 10 positions match TRBD2. CDR1 SGHND and CDR2 FRSKSL come from the germline V gene. J gave up 4 bases and V 2 bases, and 5 bases lay outside the gene matches. The CDR3 loop spans 16 amino acids. CDR3 region: CASSLPGGAGYAEQFF. The CDR3 bases that were read are TGTGCCAGCAGTTTACCTGGGGGGGCGGGGTATGCTGAGCAGTTC.

A remark on this clone: The germline and genes are mouse ones. The CDR3 end falls 1 residue outside the read, so it is completed with the germline J gene. This sequence joins TRBV13-3 and TRBJ2-4, with 10 bases aligning to TRBD1. Germline-derived CDR1 and CDR2 are NNHDY and SYVADS. The CDR3 contains 13 residues. With V trimmed by 5 bases and J by 7 bases, 4 bases remained unmatched. CDR3 in amino acids: CASRAGTGDTLYF. The CDR3 bases that were read are TGTGCCAGCAGAGCCGGGACAGGGGACACCTTGTAC.

Regarding this clone: Mouse gene names and germline throughout. The sequence runs out 1 residue before the end of the CDR3; the remainder is reconstructed from the germline J gene. V and J are TRBV4 and TRBJ2-4; 11 bases match TRBD2. Trimming removed 4 bases from V and 0 bases from J; junction bases left unmatched: 3. Looked up from germline, CDR1 is LGHDT and CDR2 is YNNKQL (reference sequence). This CDR3 spans 16 amino acids. The sequenced part of the CDR3 DNA is TGTGCCAGCAGCTTTACTGGGGGGGCGAGTCAAAACACCTTGTAC. Protein product: CASSFTGGASQNTLY. The entire CDR3 reads CASSFTGGASQNTLYF. The whole variable domain, remainder taken from reference TRBV4 and TRBJ2-4, is ETAVFQTPNYHVTQVGNEVSFNCKQTLGHDTMYWYKQDSKKLLKIMFSYNNKQLIVNETVPRRFSPQSSDKAHLNLRIKSVEPEDSAVYLCASSFTGGASQNTLYFGAGTRLSVL.

Details on this clone: Gene names and germline refer to mouse. The read stops 1 residue short of the end of the CDR3; the missing end is completed from the germline J gene. The same CDR3 is also encoded by other DNA sequences in this sample. The chain joins TRBV1 to TRBJ1-5, with no clear D. Per the germline V gene, CDR1 is NSQYPW and CDR2 is LRSPGD (reference sequence). The CDR3 is made up of 14 amino acids. V was trimmed by 1 base and J by 0 bases, leaving 4 bases between them. CDR3 bases read: TGCACCTGCAGTGCAGGGAATAACAACCAGGCTCCGCTT. Its translation: CTCSAGNNNQAPL. The CDR3 in its entirety is CTCSAGNNNQAPLF.

Turning to this clone: All gene names here are mouse names. With the read ending 1 residue before the CDR3 end, the germline J gene is used to fill in that end. This rearrangement joins TRBV14 to TRBJ2-7; possibly TRBD1 or TRBD2 for D (6 bases each). Germline V lookup: CDR1 SGHDT, CDR2 FRDEAV. The CDR3 spans 12 residues. V was cut by 0 bases and J by 6 bases, with 7 bases left in between. The CDR3 region is CASSFSGAEQYF. The part of the CDR3 DNA that was read is TGTGCCAGCAGTTTCTCGGGGGCTGAACAGTAC.

With regard to this clone: The genes and germline here are from mouse. The read gets to within 1 residue of the CDR3 end, and the germline J gene fills in the rest. V gene TRBV20 combines with J gene TRBJ2-2; D unresolved. V shed 1 base and J shed 1 base, with 4 bases lying between them. In germline, CDR1 is GFQATS, CDR2 STVNSAI. The CDR3 runs 13 residues. CDR3 DNA, as far as it was read: TGTGGTGCTAGGGTAATAAACACCGGGCAGCTCTAC. This encodes CGARVINTGQLY. The full CDR3 protein is CGARVINTGQLYF.

For this clone: Gene labels here are mouse ones. The read ends 1 residue early relative to the CDR3; the germline J gene fills the gap. The chain uses TRBV19 and TRBJ1-6; 7 positions match TRBD1. TRBJ1-6 is noted as an ORF with a role that remains uncertain. After removal of 6 bases from V and 2 bases from J, the junction contained 2 bases not matched to a gene. In germline, CDR1 is FNHDT, CDR2 SITEND (reference sequence). This CDR3 is built from 14 residues. Incomplete CDR3 DNA: TGTGCCAGCACCCAGGGGGCCTATAATTCGCCCCTCTAC. It encodes CASTQGAYNSPLY. The complete CDR3 reads CASTQGAYNSPLYF.

For this clone: Genes and germline are mouse. The CDR3 end falls 1 residue outside the read, so it is completed with the germline J gene. The V and J genes are TRBV29 and TRBJ1-6; perhaps TRBD1 as D (6 bases). TRBJ1-6 is known as an ORF, though its function is uncertain. The CDR3 runs to 14 residues. Germline values: CDR1 MSHET, CDR2 SYDVDS. V was trimmed by 11 bases and J by 2 bases, leaving 13 bases between them. The covered CDR3 bases are TGTGCTTCCTCCGGGACAACCTATAATTCGCCCCTCTAC. It translates to CASSGTTYNSPLY. The complete CDR3 sequence is CASSGTTYNSPLYF.

On this clone itself: The gene names here belong to mouse. The read ends 1 residue shy of where the CDR3 ends; the end is completed using the germline J gene. V usage is TRBV19 and J usage is TRBJ2-5; D ambiguous. The CDR3 covers 14 residues. Germline CDR1 and CDR2: FNHDT and SITEND (reference sequence). V lost 5 bases, J lost 0 bases, and 10 bases lay in between. CDR3 residues: CASSLTPNQDTQYF. CDR3 DNA, as far as it was read: TGTGCCAGCAGCCTAACACCTAACCAAGACACCCAGTAC.

To note about this clone: Mouse names are used for the genes. Coverage ceases 1 residue before the CDR3 finishes, and the germline J gene fills in the end. This chain uses TRBV19 with TRBJ1-1; D is uncertain. The CDR3 length is 13 residues. V shed 2 bases and J shed 3 bases, with 8 bases lying between them. Germline V CDR1 and CDR2: FNHDT, SITEND (reference sequence). CDR3 in amino acids: CASSIEEYTEVFF. CDR3 bases read: TGTGCCAGCAGTATTGAGGAGTACACAGAAGTCTTC.

In the case of this clone: Each gene name is a mouse one. The CDR3 is cut off 1 residue early in the read; its end comes from the germline J gene. The V call is TRBV20, the J call TRBJ1-3; 10 nucleotides agree with TRBD1. The length of the CDR3 is 15 residues. V was pared by 3 bases and J by 3 bases, with 5 bases of the junction left unmatched. The germline V gene encodes CDR1 GFQATS and CDR2 STVNSAI. This CDR3 reads CGASSRDRGGNTLYF. Incomplete CDR3 DNA: TGTGGTGCTAGTTCCCGGGACAGGGGTGGAAATACGCTCTAT.

A note on this clone: Germline and genes: mouse. The read terminates 1 residue before the CDR3 end, so the remaining end is supplied by the germline J gene. V is TRBV20 and J is TRBJ2-7; the match to TRBD2 covers 7 bases. The CDR3 consists of 15 residues. Germline-derived CDR1 and CDR2 are GFQATS and STVNSAI. The V gene end was trimmed by 3 bases and the J gene end by 0 bases; junction bases not matched to a gene: 8. The CDR3 sequence is CGASPRLGFSYEQYF. The CDR3 DNA, read in part, is TGTGGTGCTAGCCCCCGACTGGGCTTCTCCTATGAACAGTAC.

About this clone itself: Gene labels here are mouse ones. The CDR3 end falls 1 residue outside the read, so it is completed with the germline J gene. This rearrangement joins TRBV4 to TRBJ2-5; possibly TRBD2 for D (6 bases). The CDR3 covers 13 residues. V shed 5 bases and J shed 4 bases, with 10 bases lying between them. From germline, CDR1 is LGHDT and CDR2 YNNKQL (reference sequence). The CDR3 sequence: CASSRGEKDTQYF. The part of the CDR3 DNA that was read is TGTGCCAGCAGCCGGGGGGAAAAAGACACCCAGTAC.

Notes on this clone: Here the gene names and germline are mouse. The CDR3 end falls 1 residue outside the read, so it is completed with the germline J gene. The V and J genes are TRBV2 and TRBJ2-4; perhaps TRBD2 as D (5 bases). This CDR3 is 15 amino acids long. V was cut by 4 bases and J by 0 bases, with 11 bases left in between. The germline CDR1 and CDR2 sequences are LGHNA and YSYQKL. The CDR3 region is CASSRTTVSQNTLYF. CDR3 bases read: TGTGCCAGCAGCCGAACGACTGTTAGTCAAAACACCTTGTAC.

Only a few counts were recorded for this clone. All gene names here are mouse names. CDR3 bases read: TGCACCTGCAGTGCAGAGGGGGCTGAAGAACAGTAC. It specifies CTCSAEGAEEQY. The complete CDR3 sequence is CTCSAEGAEEQYF. The genes are TRBV1 and TRBJ2-7; TRBD1 or TRBD2 may be the D gene (6 bases each). The CDR3 end falls 1 residue outside the read, so it is completed with the germline J gene. V was shortened by 0 bases and J by 7 bases, with 10 bases between the two germline ends. CDR1 and CDR2 from the germline V gene are NSQYPW and LRSPGD (reference sequence). The CDR3 loop spans 13 amino acids.

Comment on this clone: Gene names follow the mouse nomenclature. Incomplete CDR3 DNA: TGTGGTGCCGGGACATCCAACTATGCTGAGCAGTTC. It specifies CGAGTSNYAEQF. The full CDR3 protein is CGAGTSNYAEQFF. This chain uses TRBV20 with TRBJ2-1; D may be TRBD1 (6 bases). Read data end 1 residue before the CDR3 end; the end is taken from the germline J gene. CDR1 and CDR2 (germline): GFQATS, STVNSAI. The ends were cut back, 6 bases at V and 1 base at J, with 10 bases in the middle. The CDR3 loop spans 13 amino acids.

This clone was observed a handful of times. Gene names denote mouse genes. Coverage ceases 1 residue before the CDR3 finishes, and the germline J gene fills in the end. The chain has TRBV1 and TRBJ2-4; 8 bases match TRBD1. This CDR3 spans 13 amino acids. The germline V gene has CDR1 NSQYPW and CDR2 LRSPGD (reference sequence). V lost 0 bases to trimming and J lost 7 bases; unmatched junction nucleotides: 0. The CDR3 DNA, read in part, is TGCACCTGCAGTGCAGAGGGACAGGACACCTTGTAC. It encodes CTCSAEGQDTLY. The entire CDR3 is CTCSAEGQDTLYF.

This clone has only one observation. Gene names and germline match the mouse. The read comes to an end 1 residue before the CDR3 does, leaving the germline J gene to fill in the end. The V and J genes are TRBV4 and TRBJ2-3; 9 bases agree with TRBD2. This CDR3 spans 13 amino acids. With V trimmed by 4 bases and J by 5 bases, 1 base remained unmatched. Looked up from germline, CDR1 is LGHDT and CDR2 is YNNKQL (reference sequence). Incomplete CDR3 DNA: TGTGCCAGCAGCTTGGGACTGGGAGAAACGCTGTAT. Its protein product is CASSLGLGETLY. From start to end, the CDR3 is CASSLGLGETLYF.

Of note for this clone: Here the gene names and germline are mouse. The CDR3 end falls 1 residue outside the read, so it is completed with the germline J gene. J is TRBJ2-4 and V is TRBV13-1, with TRBD2 identical over 7 bases. Germline lookup yields CDR1 NSHNY and CDR2 SYGAGN. The CDR3 consists of 15 residues. V was clipped by 0 bases and J by 5 bases; unmatched bases: 6. The covered CDR3 bases are TGTGCCAGCAGTGATGCGGGGGGGAATCCAAACACCTTGTAC. Amino acid sequence: CASSDAGGNPNTLY. The whole CDR3 sequence is CASSDAGGNPNTLYF.

A word on this clone: The genes and germline here are from mouse. The CDR3 DNA, read in part, is TGTGCCAGCAGTGATGACCGTAGTGCAGAAACGCTGTAT. It translates to CASSDDRSAETLY. The whole CDR3 protein reads CASSDDRSAETLYF. The chain links TRBV13-3 to TRBJ2-3; D is undetermined. The read finishes 1 residue shy of the CDR3 end, and the germline J gene is used to complete it. Germline loops: CDR1 NNHDY, CDR2 SYVADS. The CDR3 loop spans 14 amino acids. Trimming took off 0 bases at V and 0 bases at J, with 5 bases between the two ends.

This clone was found a few times. Germline and genes: mouse. Coverage ceases 1 residue before the CDR3 finishes, and the germline J gene fills in the end. The chain links TRBV13-2 to TRBJ2-1, with D unresolved. The CDR3 extends over 9 amino acids. Trimming took off 5 bases at V and 7 bases at J, with 1 base between the two ends. CDR1 and CDR2 (germline): NNHNN, SYGAGS (reference sequence). CDR3 bases read: TGTGCCAGCGGAGCTGAGCAGTTC. This sequence encodes CASGAEQF. The entire CDR3 reads CASGAEQFF.

In this sample, this clone turned up a few times. The genes are named according to mouse. Read sequence stops 1 residue before the CDR3 end, and the germline J gene provides the missing end. This chain links TRBV13-2 with TRBJ1-4; tentative D call: TRBD1 (6 bases). The V end lost 1 base, the J end lost 4 bases, and 11 bases lay between the germline ends. This CDR3 is 15 amino acids long. Germline V gene sequence: CDR1 NNHNN, CDR2 SYGAGS (reference sequence). CDR3 DNA (partial): TGTGCCAGCGGTGATAGTGGGGGCGGCAACGAAAGATTATTT. Amino acid sequence: CASGDSGGGNERLF. The entire CDR3 protein reads CASGDSGGGNERLFF.